This T cell receptor beta chain came from a study of blood T cell repertoires in COVID-19. Trimming stripped 3 bases from V and 1 base from J, with 8 bases between. This CDR3 has 14 amino acids. Germline V lookup: CDR1 SEHNR, CDR2 FQNEAQ (reference sequence). A Seattle source enrolled patients during active infection and followed them longitudinally. As handled by the study authors: For nucleated cells, counts were estimated from reference gene primer amplification. TCRdb's copy holds only in-frame clones and misses some; the assay was immunoSEQ multiplex PCR. D and trimming were read from the DNA, whereas the V and J calls and clone size are those reported in that table. The sample has around 270,000 clones, around 85% seen once; the top ten hold 0.87%.

The TCR originated in a human donor with COVID-19, enrolled during active disease. The donor label of this sample is uncertain. The sample consisted of peripheral blood. This chain connects TRBV7-9 to TRBJ2-3; D not certain. The CDR3 sequence is CASSLTLGTDTQYF. CDR3 nucleotides: TGTGCCAGCAGCTTGACCCTAGGCACAGATACGCAGTATTTT.